These 32 T cell receptor beta chains were sequenced from one sample in a study of T cell responses to AZD1222 COVID-19 vaccine (dated by TCRdb to about 2021). The time point label corresponds to: baseline before first vaccination. Libraries were made using the immunoSEQ multiplex PCR assay. TCRdb stores this immuneACCESS table with in-frame sequences only. Part of the clones is absent; in the studies checked, under half of the shortfall reflects unresolved V genes, and no reason is known for the rest. In this sample the table shows about 160,000 clones, 85% to 90% of which occur a single time. The ten largest account for 6.5% to 8.5% of the sample. Material: peripheral blood, obtained on day 0 of AZD1222 vaccination. The receptors come from an adult in good health.

CDR3 protein: CASSLPRSGAYNEQFF. CDR3 sequence (DNA): TGTGCCAGCAGCTTGCCCCGTAGCGGGGCGTACAATGAGCAGTTCTTC. The rearrangement links TRBV5-5 to TRBJ2-1, with 8 bases identical to TRBD2. The germline V gene encodes CDR1 SGHKS and CDR2 YYEKEE (reference sequence). This CDR3 is built from 16 residues. V dropped 1 base and J dropped 4; count of bases not matched to a gene: 7.

The V call is TRBV6-5, the J call TRBJ1-1; 8 bases match TRBD1. Germline V gene sequence: CDR1 MNHEY, CDR2 SVGAGI. The junction had 6 bases not matched to a gene; V was cut back by 5 bases and J by 1 base. This CDR3 comprises 15 residues. CDR3 residues: CASSKTGARNTEAFF. In nucleotides, the CDR3 is TGTGCCAGCAGTAAGACAGGGGCACGGAACACTGAAGCTTTCTTT.

In DNA, the CDR3 is TGTGCCAGCGGCCCGGCCTCGTCCGATGGCTACACCTTC. Protein product: CASGPASSDGYTF. The chain couples TRBV13 to TRBJ1-2, with D unresolved. The germline CDR1 and CDR2 sequences are PRHDT and FYEKMQ (reference sequence). The CDR3 is 13 amino acids. The V and J ends lost 8 bases and 6 bases respectively, with 16 bases between them.

The chain has TRBV5-5 and TRBJ2-5, with TRBD1 identical over 7 bases. Germline-derived CDR1 and CDR2 are SGHKS and YYEKEE (reference sequence). The V segment lost 4 bases and the J segment 7 bases; nucleotides outside the gene matches: 10. This CDR3 contains 14 residues. DNA of the CDR3: TGTGCCAGCAGCGCGACAGGGTCCAGCGGGACCCAGTACTTC. Its translation: CASSATGSSGTQYF.

The V call is TRBV2, the J call TRBJ2-1; possibly TRBD1 for D (5 bases). Germline CDR1 reads SNHLY; CDR2 reads FYNNEI. The CDR3 loop spans 15 amino acids. Trimming left V 7 bases short and J 4 bases short, with 17 bases between. CDR3: CASNIDSTIYNEQFF. The CDR3 DNA sequence: TGTGCCAGCAACATTGACAGCACGATATACAATGAGCAGTTCTTC.

The J gene is TRBJ2-1, the V gene TRBV14, with D unresolved. Germline V gene lookup returns CDR1 SGHDN and CDR2 FVKESK. The CDR3 has 17 residues. The V gene lost 1 base and the J gene lost 1 base, with 14 bases spanning the gap. The CDR3 DNA reads as TGTGCCAGCAGCCAAGGGGCAGGTACAATTTCCTACAATGAGCAGTTCTTC. Residues: CASSQGAGTISYNEQFF.

V gene TRBV14 combines with J gene TRBJ1-6, with no clear D. The ends were cut back, 5 bases at V and 0 bases at J, with 17 bases in the middle. The CDR3 contains 18 residues. Germline V CDR1 and CDR2: SGHDN, FVKESK. CDR3 region: CASSALIGLSSYNSPLHF. The CDR3 DNA sequence: TGTGCCAGCAGCGCTTTAATCGGGTTGAGCTCCTATAATTCACCCCTCCACTTT.

The chain recombines TRBV29-1 with TRBJ1-1; D possibly corresponds to TRBD1 (6 bases). The V end was cut by 1 base, the J end by 11 bases, with 11 bases between. The CDR3 sequence is 11 residues long. Germline V lookup: CDR1 SQVTM, CDR2 ANQGSEA. For the CDR3, the DNA is TGCAGCGTTGAAGCACAGGGTGGCGCTTTCTTT. It encodes CSVEAQGGAFF.

This chain connects TRBV29-1 to TRBJ2-7; no definite D call. CDR1 and CDR2 from the germline V gene are SQVTM and ANQGSEA. This CDR3 region has 13 residues. The V end lost 0 bases, the J end lost 3 bases, and 9 bases lay between the germline ends. CDR3 sequence reads: CSVEEVRNYEQYF. CDR3 in DNA: TGCAGCGTTGAAGAAGTCAGAAACTACGAGCAGTACTTC.

This clone has only a few counts. The chain is built from TRBV21-1 and TRBJ1-2; TRBD1 is the table's D call and was not checked against the DNA. TRBV21-1 is a pseudogene segment. This CDR3 is 18 amino acids long. The CDR3 DNA is TGTGCCAGCAGCAAAATCCACCTAAATTCGGCAGGGAACTATGGCTACACCTTC. Its protein product is CASSKIHLNSAGNYGYTF.

The V gene is TRBV7-2, the J gene TRBJ2-5; possibly TRBD1 or TRBD2 for D (6 bases each). The CDR3 has 15 amino acids. Germline V gene lookup returns CDR1 SGHTA and CDR2 FQGNSA. V was pared by 1 base and J by 5 bases, with 14 bases between. CDR3 sequence: CASSLGSTGGETQYF. CDR3 in DNA: TGTGCCAGCAGCTTAGGATCGACAGGAGGGGAGACCCAGTACTTC.

The V and J genes are TRBV6-5 and TRBJ1-2, with D unclear. The CDR3 spans 11 residues. Per the germline V gene, CDR1 is MNHEY and CDR2 is SVGAGI. With 4 bases removed from V and 7 bases from J, the gap between germline ends came to 7 bases. The CDR3 DNA sequence: TGTGCCAGCAGTTTGGGAGGTGGCTACACCTTC. Amino acids: CASSLGGGYTF.

This chain uses TRBV5-1 with TRBJ1-4; 7 bases map to TRBD1. The germline V gene has CDR1 SGHRS and CDR2 YFSETQ. The CDR3 is 15 amino acids. The V gene end was trimmed by 4 bases and the J gene end by 7 bases; junction bases not matched to a gene: 10. The DNA of the CDR3 is TGCGCCAGCAGCCCCGACAGGGCGAACGGTGAAAAACTGTTTTTT. This translates into CASSPDRANGEKLFF.

V usage is TRBV10-3 and J usage is TRBJ2-7; possibly TRBD1 for D (6 bases). The V and J ends lost 2 bases and 3 bases respectively, with 17 bases between them. Germline CDR1 and CDR2: ENHRY and SYGVKD. The CDR3 runs 16 residues. The DNA for the CDR3 is TGTGCCATCAGTGAGACACTTAGGGACACCAGCTACGAGCAGTACTTC. Translated: CAISETLRDTSYEQYF.

V and J are TRBV28 and TRBJ2-2, with 10 positions matching TRBD1. The germline V gene has CDR1 MDHEN and CDR2 SYDVKM. This CDR3 is 17 amino acids long. Trimming removed 3 bases from V and 6 bases from J; junction bases left unmatched: 10. CDR3 region: CASSFFRPGQGSGELFF. As DNA, the CDR3 is TGTGCCAGCAGTTTTTTCCGACCGGGACAGGGGTCCGGGGAGCTGTTTTTT.

This clone was seen a single time. The rearrangement uses TRBV29-1 and TRBJ2-7; maybe TRBD1 (6 bases). Trimming cost V 8 bases and J 4 bases, with 15 bases left between them. The CDR3 contains 12 residues. CDR1 is SQVTM, CDR2 ANQGSEA, per germline. In DNA, the CDR3 is TGCAGCATCTCAGGGGCGCGGTACGAGCAGTACTTC. Its translation is CSISGARYEQYF.

This chain joins TRBV3-1 (or the pseudogene TRBV3-2) and TRBJ1-5; D may be TRBD1 (5 bases). This CDR3 has 14 amino acids. Germline V gives CDR1 LGHDT, CDR2 YNNKEL (reference sequence). Trimming removed 1 base at V and 6 bases at J, with 10 bases between. This CDR3 is CASSQAQGGQPQHF. DNA for the CDR3: TGTGCCAGCAGCCAAGCCCAGGGCGGTCAGCCCCAGCATTTT.

Only one count was recorded for this clone. The gene calls are TRBV7-8 and TRBJ2-3; TRBD2 agrees at 10 bases. CDR1 SGHVS and CDR2 FQNEAQ come from the germline V gene. The CDR3 runs to 17 residues. J was trimmed by 2 bases and V by 0 bases; bases with no gene match: 5. CDR3 coding DNA: TGTGCCAGCAGCTTAGCGTGGCTAGCGGGGGACACAGATACGCAGTATTTT. Residues: CASSLAWLAGDTDTQYF.

The V and J genes are TRBV10-3 and TRBJ2-2, with 9 nucleotides matching TRBD1. The germline V gene has CDR1 ENHRY and CDR2 SYGVKD. This CDR3 comprises 15 residues. Trimming at V came to 6 bases and at J to 7 bases, leaving 9 bases not matched to a gene. The CDR3 DNA is TGTGCCATCAGGATGGGACAGGGCGAAGGCGGGGAGCTGTTTTTT. This codes for CAIRMGQGEGGELFF.

V is TRBV12-3 or TRBV12-4 and J is TRBJ2-5; no firm D call. V lost 1 base and J lost 3, with 6 bases in between. This CDR3 is built from 13 residues. The CDR3 bases are TGTGCCAGCAGTTTAGACGGCAAAGAGACCCAGTACTTC. Its translation is CASSLDGKETQYF.

This chain connects TRBV6-1 to TRBJ2-7; the D is unclear. The V end was cut by 3 bases, the J end by 9 bases, with 12 bases between. The CDR3 length is 12 residues. Germline CDR1 MNHNS, CDR2 SASEGT. The CDR3 nucleotides are TGTGCCAGCAGTGAGGGGAAGCGCGGGCAGTACGTC. It yields the protein CASSEGKRGQYV.

The V gene is TRBV7-3, the J gene TRBJ2-1, with TRBD2 matching 11 bases. V was pared by 5 bases and J by 5 bases, with 11 bases of the junction left unmatched. The V gene's germline CDR1 is SGHTA and CDR2 FQGTGA. The CDR3 has 17 amino acids. As DNA, the CDR3 is TGTGCCAGCAGCCCGAAGAGACTAGCGGGGACTAACAATGAGCAGTTCTTC. Translation: CASSPKRLAGTNNEQFF. Looking up the rest from reference TRBV7-3 and TRBJ2-1 gives the full variable domain: GAGVSQTPSNKVTEKGKYVELRCDPISGHTALYWYRQSLGQGPEFLIYFQGTGAADDSGLPNDRFFAVRPEGSVSTLKIQRTERGDSAVYLCASSPKRLAGTNNEQFFGPGTRLTVL.

The J gene is TRBJ2-2, the V gene TRBV5-1, with D perhaps matching TRBD1 (6 bases). Deletions cut 2 bases from V and 4 bases from J, with 9 bases between. Germline V gives CDR1 SGHRS, CDR2 YFSETQ. This CDR3 has 14 residues. CDR3 amino acids: CASSLTGSTGELFF. The CDR3 coding sequence is TGCGCCAGCAGCTTAACAGGGTCCACCGGGGAGCTGTTTTTT.

V and J are TRBV23-1 and TRBJ1-4; tentatively, D is TRBD1 (5 bases). TRBV23-1 is an ORF; its function is uncertain. The length of the CDR3 is 17 residues. Trimming stripped 2 bases from V and 3 bases from J, with 16 bases between. The CDR3 is CASSQKTQGGSNEKLFF. CDR3 nucleotide sequence: TGCGCCAGCAGTCAAAAAACCCAGGGAGGGTCTAATGAAAAACTGTTTTTT.

This rearrangement joins TRBV12-3 or TRBV12-4 to TRBJ1-5; D gene uncertain. The CDR3 is 12 amino acids. Trimming left V 3 bases short and J 4 bases short, with 4 bases between. The CDR3 reads CASSLLNQPQHF. DNA of the CDR3: TGTGCCAGCAGTTTGTTGAATCAGCCCCAGCATTTT.

The table lists this clone with a count of one. The chain has TRBV7-9 and TRBJ2-7, with TRBD1 identical over 7 bases. This CDR3 region has 12 residues. The V gene end was trimmed by 10 bases and the J gene end by 7 bases; junction bases not matched to a gene: 10. In germline, CDR1 is SEHNR, CDR2 FQNEAQ (reference sequence). CDR3 sequence (DNA): TGTGCCATTACAGGGGATAAGGCTGAGCAGTACGTC. Its protein product is CAITGDKAEQYV.

V is TRBV3-1 (or the pseudogene TRBV3-2) and J is TRBJ2-2; 9 bases agree with TRBD1. Germline trimming cut 3 bases from V and 6 bases from J; bases unmatched to any gene: 11. Germline V CDR1 and CDR2: LGHDT, YNNKEL (reference sequence). There are 17 residues in the CDR3. The DNA for the CDR3 is TGTGCCAGCAGCCAGACCAGGACAGGGGTTGTCGCCGGGGAGCTGTTTTTT. Amino acids: CASSQTRTGVVAGELFF.

The chain carries TRBV28 and TRBJ1-4; D ambiguous. CDR1 is MDHEN and CDR2 is SYDVKM in the germline V gene. The CDR3 is 14 residues long. Trimming took off 4 bases at V and 2 bases at J, with 8 bases between the two ends. CDR3 residues: CASSSGSTNEKLFF. The CDR3 bases are TGTGCCAGCAGTTCGGGAAGTACTAATGAAAAACTGTTTTTT.

This clone has only a few counts. V and J are TRBV3-1 (or the pseudogene TRBV3-2) and TRBJ2-3; TRBD2 agrees at 10 bases. Germline V CDR1 and CDR2: LGHDT, YNNKEL (reference sequence). V shed 4 bases, J shed 2 bases, and the junction held 6 bases outside the gene matches. The CDR3 is made up of 16 amino acids. The CDR3 region is CASSRGSGGYTDTQYF. In nucleotides, the CDR3 is TGTGCCAGCAGCCGCGGTAGCGGGGGGTACACAGATACGCAGTATTTT.

J is TRBJ2-1 and V is TRBV11-2, with D hard to call. The CDR3 sequence is 12 residues long. Germline V CDR1 and CDR2: SGHAT, FQNNGV. V was trimmed by 7 bases and J by 6 bases, leaving 10 bases between them. CDR3 DNA sequence: TGTGCCAGCAACAACCAAGGCAATGAGCAGTTCTTC. It translates to CASNNQGNEQFF.

This chain joins TRBV12-3 or TRBV12-4 and TRBJ2-7; D call uncertain. V was cut by 2 bases and J by 7 bases, with 9 bases left in between. The CDR3 contains 12 residues. CDR3 region: CASSLNEGEQYF. CDR3 DNA: TGTGCCAGCAGTTTAAACGAAGGAGAGCAGTACTTC.

The rearrangement joins TRBV6-5 to TRBJ2-7; 9 bases fit TRBD1. Germline V gives CDR1 MNHEY, CDR2 SVGAGI. V was pared by 6 bases and J by 5 bases, with 8 bases of the junction left unmatched. There are 14 residues in the CDR3. The CDR3 region is CASRRTGGEHEQYF. CDR3 sequence (DNA): TGTGCCAGCAGACGAACAGGGGGCGAACACGAGCAGTACTTC.